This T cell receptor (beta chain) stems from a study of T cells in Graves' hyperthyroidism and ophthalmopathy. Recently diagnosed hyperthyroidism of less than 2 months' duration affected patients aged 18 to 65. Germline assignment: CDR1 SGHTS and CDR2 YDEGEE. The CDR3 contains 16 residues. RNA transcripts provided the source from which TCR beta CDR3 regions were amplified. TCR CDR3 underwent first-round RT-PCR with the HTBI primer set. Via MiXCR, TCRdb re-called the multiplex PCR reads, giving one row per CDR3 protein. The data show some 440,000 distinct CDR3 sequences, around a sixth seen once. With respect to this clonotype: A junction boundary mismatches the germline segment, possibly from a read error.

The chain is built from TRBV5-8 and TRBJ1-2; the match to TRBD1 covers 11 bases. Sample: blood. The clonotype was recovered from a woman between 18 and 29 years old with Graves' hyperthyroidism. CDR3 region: CASSIGTGGEYYGYTF. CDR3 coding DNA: TGCGCCAGCAGCATCGGGACAGGGGGTGAATACTATGGCTACACCTTC. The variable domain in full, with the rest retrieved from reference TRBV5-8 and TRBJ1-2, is EAGVTQSPTHLIKTRGQQATLRCSPISGHTSVYWYQQALGLGLQFLLWYDEGEERNRGNFPPRFSGRQFPNYSSELNVNALELEDSALYLCASSIGTGGEYYGYTFGSGTRLTVV.